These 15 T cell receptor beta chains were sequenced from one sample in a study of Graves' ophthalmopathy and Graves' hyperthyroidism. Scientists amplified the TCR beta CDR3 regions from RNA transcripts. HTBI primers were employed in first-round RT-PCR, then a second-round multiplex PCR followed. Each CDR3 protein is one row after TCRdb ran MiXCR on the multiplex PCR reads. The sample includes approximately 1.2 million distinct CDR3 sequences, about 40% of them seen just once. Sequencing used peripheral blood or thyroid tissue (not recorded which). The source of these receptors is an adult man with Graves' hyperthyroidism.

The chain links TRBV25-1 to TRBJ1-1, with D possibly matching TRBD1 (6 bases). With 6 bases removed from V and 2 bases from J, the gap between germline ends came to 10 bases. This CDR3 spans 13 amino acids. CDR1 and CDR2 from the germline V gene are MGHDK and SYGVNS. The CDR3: CASSTGYNTEAFF. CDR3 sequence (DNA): TGTGCCAGCAGCACAGGGTATAACACTGAAGCTTTCTTT.

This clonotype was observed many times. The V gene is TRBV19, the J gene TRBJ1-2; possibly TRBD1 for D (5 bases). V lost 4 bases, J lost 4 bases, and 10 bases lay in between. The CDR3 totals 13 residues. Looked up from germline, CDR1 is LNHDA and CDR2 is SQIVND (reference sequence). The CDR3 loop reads CASSNIDSYGYTF. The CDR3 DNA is TGTGCCAGTAGTAACATCGACAGCTATGGCTACACCTTC.

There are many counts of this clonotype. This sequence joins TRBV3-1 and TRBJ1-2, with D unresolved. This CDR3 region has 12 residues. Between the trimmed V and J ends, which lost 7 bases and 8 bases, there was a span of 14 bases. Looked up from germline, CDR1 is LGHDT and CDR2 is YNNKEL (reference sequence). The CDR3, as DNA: TGTGCCAGCACCACCAAGTCCGCCGGCTACACCTTC. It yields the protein CASTTKSAGYTF.

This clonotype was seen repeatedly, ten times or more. This CDR3 reads CASSARGEVNYGYTF. As DNA, the CDR3 is TGTGCCAGCAGCGCCCGGGGGGAAGTTAACTATGGCTACACCTTC. V usage is TRBV7-9 and J usage is TRBJ1-2; D is possibly TRBD1 (5 bases). Trimming removed 5 bases at V and 1 base at J, with 14 bases between. This CDR3 has 15 residues. CDR1 and CDR2 (germline): SEHNR, FQNEAQ (reference sequence). Together with reference TRBV7-9 and TRBJ1-2, the CDR3 gives the full variable domain: DTGVSQNPRHKITKRGQNVTFRCDPISEHNRLYWYRQTLGQGPEFLTYFQNEAQLEKSRLLSDRFSAERPKGSFSTLEIQRTEQGDSAMYLCASSARGEVNYGYTFGSGTRLTVV.

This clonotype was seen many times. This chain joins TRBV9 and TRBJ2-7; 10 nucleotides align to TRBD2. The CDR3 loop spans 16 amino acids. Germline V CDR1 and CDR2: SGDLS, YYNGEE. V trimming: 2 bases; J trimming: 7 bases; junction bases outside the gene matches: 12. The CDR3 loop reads CASSVTALAGASEQYF. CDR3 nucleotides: TGTGCCAGCAGCGTCACGGCCCTAGCGGGAGCAAGTGAGCAGTACTTC.

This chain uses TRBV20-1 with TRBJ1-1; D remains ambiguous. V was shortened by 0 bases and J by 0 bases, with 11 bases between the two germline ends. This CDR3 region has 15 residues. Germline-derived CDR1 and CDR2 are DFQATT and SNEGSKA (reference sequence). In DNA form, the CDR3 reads TGCAGTGCTAGAGATCGATTGAAGTTGAACACTGAAGCTTTCTTT. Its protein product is CSARDRLKLNTEAFF.

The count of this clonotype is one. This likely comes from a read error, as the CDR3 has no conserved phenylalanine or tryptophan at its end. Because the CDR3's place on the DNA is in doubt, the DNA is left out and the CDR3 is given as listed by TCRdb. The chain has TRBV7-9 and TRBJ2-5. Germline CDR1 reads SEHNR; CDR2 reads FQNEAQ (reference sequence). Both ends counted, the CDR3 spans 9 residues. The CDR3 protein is CASSLALRP.

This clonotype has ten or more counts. The CDR3 DNA is TGCAGTGCTATTGACAGGGTGGGGAAGACCCAGTACTTC. This encodes CSAIDRVGKTQYF. The rearrangement joins TRBV20-1 to TRBJ2-5, with 7 bases identical to TRBD1. V lost 4 bases, J lost 6 bases, and 8 bases stayed unmatched. The germline V gene has CDR1 DFQATT and CDR2 SNEGSKA (reference sequence). The CDR3 runs 13 residues.

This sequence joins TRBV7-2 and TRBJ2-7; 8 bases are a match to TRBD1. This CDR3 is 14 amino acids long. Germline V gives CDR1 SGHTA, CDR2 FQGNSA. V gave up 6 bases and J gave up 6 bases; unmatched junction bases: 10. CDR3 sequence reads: CASSGQGEESEQYF. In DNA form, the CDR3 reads TGTGCCAGCAGTGGACAGGGAGAAGAATCCGAGCAGTACTTC. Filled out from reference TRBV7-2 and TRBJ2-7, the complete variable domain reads GAGVSQSPSNKVTEKGKDVELRCDPISGHTALYWYRQSLGQGLEFLIYFQGNSAPDKSGLPSDRFSAERTGGSVSTLTIQRTQQEDSAVYLCASSGQGEESEQYFGPGTRLTVT.

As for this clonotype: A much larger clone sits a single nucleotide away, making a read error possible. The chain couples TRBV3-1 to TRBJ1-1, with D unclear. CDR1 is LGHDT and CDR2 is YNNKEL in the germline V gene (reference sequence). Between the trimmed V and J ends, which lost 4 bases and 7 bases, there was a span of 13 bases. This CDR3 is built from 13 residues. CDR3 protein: CASSLRREGEAFF. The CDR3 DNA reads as TGTGCCAGCAGCCTCAGGAGGGAGGGTGAAGCTTTCTTT.

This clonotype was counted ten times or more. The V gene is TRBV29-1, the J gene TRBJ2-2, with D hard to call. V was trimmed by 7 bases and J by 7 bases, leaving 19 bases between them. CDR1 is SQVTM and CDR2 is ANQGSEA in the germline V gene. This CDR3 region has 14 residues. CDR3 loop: CSAAPSHRNGELFF. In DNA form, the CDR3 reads TGCAGCGCTGCCCCGTCCCACCGGAACGGGGAGCTGTTTTTT.

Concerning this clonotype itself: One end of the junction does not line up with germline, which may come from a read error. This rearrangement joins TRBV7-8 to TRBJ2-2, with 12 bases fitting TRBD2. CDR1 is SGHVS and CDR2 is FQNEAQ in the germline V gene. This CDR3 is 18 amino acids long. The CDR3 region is CASSLDLMTSGGVGELFF. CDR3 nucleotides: TGCGCCAGCAGCTTGGATCTCATGACTAGCGGGGGAGTCGGGGAGCTGTTTTTT.

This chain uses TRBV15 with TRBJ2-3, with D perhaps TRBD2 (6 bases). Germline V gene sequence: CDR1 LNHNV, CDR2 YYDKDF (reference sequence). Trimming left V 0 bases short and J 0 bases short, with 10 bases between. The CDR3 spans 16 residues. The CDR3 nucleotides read TGTGCCACCAGCAGAGATCGGAGCGGGAGCACAGATACGCAGTATTTT. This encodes CATSRDRSGSTDTQYF.

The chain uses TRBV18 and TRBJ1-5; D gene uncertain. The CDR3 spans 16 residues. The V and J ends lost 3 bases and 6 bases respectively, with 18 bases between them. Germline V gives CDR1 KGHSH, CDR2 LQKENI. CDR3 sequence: CASSPLSGSRTQPQHF. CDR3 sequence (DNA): TGTGCCAGCTCACCTTTGAGCGGGAGTAGAACTCAGCCCCAGCATTTT.

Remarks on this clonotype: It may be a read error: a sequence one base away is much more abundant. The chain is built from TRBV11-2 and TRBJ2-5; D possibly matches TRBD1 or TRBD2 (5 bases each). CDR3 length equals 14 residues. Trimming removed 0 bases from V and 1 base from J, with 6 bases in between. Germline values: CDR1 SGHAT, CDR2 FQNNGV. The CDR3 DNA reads TGTGCCAGCAGCTTAGATGGGGGCCAAGAGACCCAGTACTTC. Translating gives CASSLDGGQETQYF.